Listed below are T cell receptor beta chains from one sample, sequenced in a study of cytomegalovirus exposure and HLA in healthy donors. Assay: immunoSEQ multiplex PCR; the TCRdb copy retains only in-frame clones and omits some. The table has about 140,000 clones, about 77% seen once. The sequenced sample consisted of PBMCs. The receptor set was obtained from a female donor in good health and CMV-seronegative. Each CDR3 is given with its conserved first and last residue.

V gene,CDR3 length,CDR3 protein
TRBV4-2,15,CASSQLSDRDYGYTF
TRBV7-8,14,CASSLRTGYQGYTF
TRBV10-1,15,CASSGDRGVPGELFF
TRBV29-1,12,CSLSEVNTEAFF
TRBV5-1,16,CASSSESGTPGGTQYF
TRBV11-3,16,CASSPRLAGGIYEQYF
TRBV18,15,CASSPQQDMNTEAFF
TRBV2,14,CASSNRGVGTEAFF
TRBV2,14,CASERGGLPRGYTF
TRBV6-1,15,CASSLPQGSSYEQYF
TRBV20-1,11,CSAILQETQYF
TRBV10-1,14,CASSETGMNTEAFF
TRBV19,13,CASNGQAAQPQHF
TRBV15,19,CATSRDDGQGMAGANVLTF
TRBV10-2,15,CASSDTLFGAWEQYF
TRBV30,13,CAWSPLGGTEAFF
TRBV4-2,18,CASSQESGTSGGVNEQFF
TRBV28,15,CASRLIQGPGGGYTF
TRBV6-5,15,CASSKTSGGANEQFF
TRBV15,14,CATRGTNGNQPQHF
TRBV6-1,15,CASSADRGSGNTIYF
TRBV27,14,CASRTGGYNSPLHF
TRBV11-3,13,CASSRTSGGTQYF
TRBV18,17,CASSRTGGTTLNTEAFF
TRBV5-4,15,CASSLVAGGSREQFF
TRBV19,16,CASSMGGTGTGQPQHF
TRBV9,15,CASSISSGGIREQYF